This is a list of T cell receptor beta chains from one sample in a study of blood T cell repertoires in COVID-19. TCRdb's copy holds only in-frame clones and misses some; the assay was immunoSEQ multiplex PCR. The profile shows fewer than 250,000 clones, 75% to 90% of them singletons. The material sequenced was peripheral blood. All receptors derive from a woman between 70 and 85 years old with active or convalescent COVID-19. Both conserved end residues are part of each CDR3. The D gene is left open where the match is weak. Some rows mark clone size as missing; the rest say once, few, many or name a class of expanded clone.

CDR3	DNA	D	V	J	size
CASSQGDRVNIQYF	TGTGCCAGCAGCCAGGGGGACAGGGTTAACATTCAGTACTTC	TRBD1	TRBV3-1/TRBV3-2	TRBJ2-4	-
CASSGRTAAGAPLHF	TGTGCCAGCAGTGGCCGGACAGCAGCCGGGGCACCCCTCCACTTT	-	TRBV2	TRBJ1-6	-
CASSLEVASGEQFF	TGTGCCAGCAGCTTAGAGGTGGCTAGCGGTGAGCAGTTCTTC	TRBD2	TRBV7-2	TRBJ2-1	-
CATGQGGEKLFF	TGTGCCACCGGCCAGGGAGGGGAAAAACTGTTTTTT	-	TRBV11-2	TRBJ1-4	few
CSVAPRGAGNEQFF	TGCAGCGTTGCCCCTCGGGGGGCCGGCAATGAGCAGTTCTTC	-	TRBV29-1	TRBJ2-1	-
CASSLTQVDEAFF	TGTGCCAGCAGCCTAACCCAGGTCGATGAAGCTTTCTTT	-	TRBV11-3	TRBJ1-1	-
CASSESPGGSPLHF	TGTGCCAGCAGTGAATCTCCCGGAGGCTCACCCCTCCACTTT	-	TRBV6-1	TRBJ1-6	-
CASSQFRQGGTEAFF	TGTGCCAGCAGCCAATTTAGGCAGGGGGGCACTGAAGCTTTCTTT	TRBD1	TRBV16	TRBJ1-1	-
CASLSYDRGLNSPLHF	TGTGCCAGCCTTTCCTACGACAGGGGGCTTAATTCACCCCTCCACTTT	TRBD1	TRBV27	TRBJ1-6	-
CASSTSFGIRNEQYF	TGTGCCAGCAGTACCTCATTCGGGATCAGGAACGAGCAGTACTTC	-	TRBV6-5	TRBJ2-7	-
CASSSRFGNTIYF	TGTGCCAGCAGTTCTAGGTTCGGAAACACCATATATTTT	-	TRBV27	TRBJ1-3	-
CASSLRQGVRETQYF	TGTGCCAGCAGCTTGAGGCAGGGGGTTAGGGAGACCCAGTACTTC	TRBD1	TRBV5-4	TRBJ2-5	-
CASSLESGDGYTF	TGTGCCAGCAGCTTGGAGTCGGGGGATGGCTACACCTTC	-	TRBV5-6	TRBJ1-2	few
CASSLPGATNEKLFF	TGTGCCAGCAGTCTCCCCGGGGCAACTAATGAAAAACTGTTTTTT	-	TRBV6-6	TRBJ1-4	-
CASSPAGRHEQYF	TGTGCCAGCTCACCAGCAGGGAGGCACGAGCAGTACTTC	-	TRBV18	TRBJ2-7	-
CASSQAQGGLEEQFF	TGTGCCAGCAGCCAAGCGCAGGGGGGTTTGGAAGAGCAGTTCTTC	-	TRBV4-2	TRBJ2-1	-
CASRDRGEQFF	TGTGCCAGTCGGGACAGGGGGGAGCAGTTCTTC	TRBD1	TRBV19	TRBJ2-1	-
CASSPTSNSPLHF	TGTGCCAGCAGCCCGACAAGTAATTCACCCCTCCACTTT	-	TRBV12-3/TRBV12-4	TRBJ1-6	-
CASSPTWTSGGTSTDTQYF	TGTGCCAGCTCACCGACTTGGACTAGCGGGGGTACTAGCACAGATACGCAGTATTTT	TRBD2	TRBV18	TRBJ2-3	-
CATSADQPQHF	TGTGCCACCAGTGCGGATCAGCCCCAGCATTTT	-	TRBV24-1	TRBJ1-5	-
CASSGRRGVSGNTIYF	TGTGCCAGCAGCGGACGCAGGGGTGTCTCTGGAAACACCATATATTTT	-	TRBV7-8	TRBJ1-3	-
CASSSYPQSYEQYF	TGTGCCAGCAGCTCCTATCCACAGTCCTACGAGCAGTACTTC	-	TRBV7-2	TRBJ2-7	-
CASGLVLTGGNTEAFF	TGTGCTAGTGGTTTGGTACTTACAGGGGGAAACACTGAAGCTTTCTTT	TRBD1	TRBV12-5	TRBJ1-1	-
CSVGTGGEAFF	TGCAGCGTAGGGACAGGGGGTGAAGCTTTCTTT	TRBD1	TRBV29-1	TRBJ1-1	once
CASSPNPTDYNEQFF	TGTGCCAGCAGCCCTAATCCGACAGACTACAATGAGCAGTTCTTC	-	TRBV7-6	TRBJ2-1	-
CASSEMGAFDGYTF	TGTGCCAGCAGTGAAATGGGGGCATTTGATGGCTACACCTTC	-	TRBV25-1	TRBJ1-2	-
CASSQAGTSGGRTDTQYF	TGTGCCAGCAGCCAAGCTGGGACTAGCGGGGGACGCACAGATACGCAGTATTTT	TRBD2	TRBV4-2	TRBJ2-3	-
CASSLGTATYEQYF	TGTGCCAGCAGTTTAGGAACAGCCACCTACGAGCAGTACTTC	-	TRBV28	TRBJ2-7	-
CAISTSGGGLSGNTIYF	TGTGCCATCAGTACCTCGGGGGGAGGCCTCTCTGGAAACACCATATATTTT	-	TRBV10-3	TRBJ1-3	-
CAWSVLAGGELFF	TGTGCCTGGAGTGTTTTAGCGGGTGGGGAGCTGTTTTTT	TRBD2	TRBV30	TRBJ2-2	-
CASSPQDSLNQPQHF	TGTGCCAGCTCACCACAAGACAGTCTCAATCAGCCCCAGCATTTT	-	TRBV18	TRBJ1-5	-
CASRTPGFQNYGYTF	TGTGCCAGCAGGACTCCAGGGTTCCAAAACTATGGCTACACCTTC	-	TRBV6-5	TRBJ1-2	-
CASSPADREVNGYTF	TGTGCCAGCAGTCCGGCGGACAGGGAAGTGAATGGCTACACCTTC	TRBD1	TRBV6-5	TRBJ1-2	-
CATSRGLARGGEDEQFF	TGTGCCACCAGCAGAGGCCTTGCAAGGGGGGGCGAGGATGAGCAGTTCTTC	-	TRBV15	TRBJ2-1	-
CASSLSGRNSPLHF	TGTGCCAGCAGCTTATCTGGTCGGAATTCACCCCTCCACTTT	-	TRBV7-3	TRBJ1-6	-
CASSFGQGVPQETQYF	TGCGCCAGCAGCTTCGGACAGGGGGTTCCCCAAGAGACCCAGTACTTC	TRBD1	TRBV5-1	TRBJ2-5	-
CASSPFRTGRNTEAFF	TGTGCCAGCTCACCCTTTCGGACAGGGAGGAACACTGAAGCTTTCTTT	TRBD1	TRBV18	TRBJ1-1	-
CASSRLPLEAFF	TGTGCCAGCAGCCGACTACCTCTTGAAGCTTTCTTT	-	TRBV11-2	TRBJ1-1	-
CASSRRGAGAREQYF	TGTGCCAGCAGCCGCCGGGGAGCGGGAGCGAGGGAGCAGTACTTC	TRBD2	TRBV28	TRBJ2-7	once
CASRTQGTGQPQHF	TGTGCCAGCAGGACACAGGGGACGGGGCAGCCCCAGCATTTT	TRBD1	TRBV6-5	TRBJ1-5	-
CASSLADGTGGETQYF	TGCGCCAGCAGCTTGGCCGATGGGACAGGGGGAGAGACCCAGTACTTC	TRBD1	TRBV5-1	TRBJ2-5	few